This entry lists 22 T cell receptor beta chains sequenced from one sample in a study of blood T cell repertoires in COVID-19. Profiling relied on immunoSEQ multiplex PCR, and the TCRdb table lists in-frame clones only, not all of them. The sample lists some 120,000 clones; roughly three quarters were seen once. What was sequenced was peripheral blood. These TCRs come from a man in his forties with active or convalescent COVID-19.

The chain recombines TRBV11-3 with TRBJ1-2, with 7 bases matching TRBD1. Germline trimming cut 5 bases from V and 4 bases from J; bases unmatched to any gene: 7. The CDR3 extends over 14 amino acids. From germline, CDR1 is SGHNT and CDR2 YENEEA. The CDR3 reads CASSPKGAIYGYTF. Here the CDR3 DNA reads TGTGCCAGCAGCCCAAAGGGGGCTATCTATGGCTACACCTTC.

This clone was detected only a few times. The chain uses TRBV7-3 and TRBJ2-7; 7 nucleotides line up with TRBD2. The CDR3 spans 14 residues. Trimming took 5 bases from V and 5 from J; bases not matched to a gene: 9. Per germline, CDR1 SGHTA and CDR2 FQGTGA. CDR3 in amino acids: CASSLSGGRDEQYF. The CDR3 DNA reads TGTGCCAGCAGCCTTAGCGGTGGGAGGGACGAGCAGTACTTC.

This chain joins TRBV29-1 and TRBJ2-1, with 8 bases aligning to TRBD2. V was clipped by 4 bases and J by 9 bases; unmatched bases: 5. The germline gives CDR1 SQVTM, CDR2 ANQGSEA. The CDR3 has 12 amino acids. The chain's CDR3 is CSVGREVPEQFF. The CDR3 DNA reads TGCAGCGTTGGGCGGGAGGTTCCTGAGCAGTTCTTC.

The V and J genes are TRBV11-3 and TRBJ2-7; 7 bases are shared with TRBD2. The germline gives CDR1 SGHNT, CDR2 YENEEA. The CDR3 consists of 13 residues. Trimming at V came to 6 bases and at J to 0 bases, leaving 2 bases not matched to a gene. The CDR3 DNA sequence: TGTGCCAGCAGGGGGGGGAGCTCCTACGAGCAGTACTTC. It translates to CASRGGSSYEQYF.

This clone appeared a single time. The genes are TRBV5-1 and TRBJ1-3; tentative D call: TRBD1 (5 bases). The CDR3 is 15 residues long. The germline V and J ends were trimmed by 0 bases and 0 bases, with 7 bases remaining between them. Germline CDR1 is SGHRS and CDR2 is YFSETQ. The CDR3 sequence: CASSLVGDSGNTIYF. The CDR3 DNA follows: TGCGCCAGCAGCTTGGTAGGGGACTCTGGAAACACCATATATTTT.

The chain carries TRBV30 and TRBJ1-5; 9 positions agree with TRBD1. This CDR3 spans 14 amino acids. CDR1 GTSNPN and CDR2 SVGIG come from the germline V gene (reference sequence). The V and J ends lost 1 base and 7 bases, in that order; junction bases with no gene match: 5. The CDR3 sequence is CAWSAGTGRQPQHF. DNA for the CDR3: TGTGCCTGGAGTGCTGGGACAGGGAGACAGCCCCAGCATTTT.

The chain uses TRBV7-2 and TRBJ1-6; 8 nucleotides agree with TRBD1. J lost 10 bases, V lost 3 bases, and 8 bases had no gene match. Germline CDR1 reads SGHTA; CDR2 reads FQGNSA. CDR3 size: 15 residues. CDR3 amino acids: CASSFTQGANSPLHF. The CDR3 coding sequence is TGTGCCAGCAGCTTTACTCAGGGGGCAAACTCACCCCTCCACTTT.

V is TRBV19 and J is TRBJ1-2; D ambiguous. The CDR3 has 13 residues. The V gene's germline CDR1 is LNHDA and CDR2 SQIVND (reference sequence). V lost 0 bases and J lost 1, with 3 bases in between. The CDR3 bases are TGTGCCAGTAGTATAGATAGTAACTATGGCTACACCTTC. Amino acids: CASSIDSNYGYTF.

This rearrangement joins TRBV7-9 to TRBJ1-3; possible D gene TRBD1, 5 bases. Trimming cost V 3 bases and J 6 bases, with 6 bases left between them. Germline-derived CDR1 and CDR2 are SEHNR and FQNEAQ (reference sequence). This CDR3 is 12 amino acids long. The chain's CDR3 is CASSFGQNTIYF. The CDR3 nucleotides read TGTGCCAGCAGCTTTGGACAAAACACCATATATTTT. Based on the CDR3 plus reference TRBV7-9 and TRBJ1-3, the full variable domain is DTGVSQNPRHKITKRGQNVTFRCDPISEHNRLYWYRQTLGQGPEFLTYFQNEAQLEKSRLLSDRFSAERPKGSFSTLEIQRTEQGDSAMYLCASSFGQNTIYFGEGSWLTVV.

The rearrangement links TRBV5-4 to TRBJ2-1; D not certain. Per germline, CDR1 SGHNT and CDR2 YYREEE (reference sequence). This CDR3 comprises 16 residues. Deletions cut 3 bases from V and 3 bases from J, with 16 bases between. CDR3 coding DNA: TGTGCCAGCAGCTCCCAAGGTTCCAGCGACTACAATGAGCAGTTCTTC. Translated, it gives CASSSQGSSDYNEQFF. Full variable domain (remainder filled in from reference TRBV5-4 and TRBJ2-1): ETGVTQSPTHLIKTRGQQVTLRCSSQSGHNTVSWYQQALGQGPQFIFQYYREEENGRGNFPPRFSGLQFPNYSSELNVNALELDDSALYLCASSSQGSSDYNEQFFGPGTRLTVL.

J is TRBJ2-3 and V is TRBV9, with 10 bases identical to TRBD2. The germline V gene has CDR1 SGDLS and CDR2 YYNGEE. The length of the CDR3 is 17 residues. J lost 5 bases, V lost 1 base, and 10 bases had no gene match. Here the CDR3 DNA reads TGTGCCAGCAGCGTAACTGCTAGCGGGAGTGGAAAAGATACGCAGTATTTT. As protein: CASSVTASGSGKDTQYF.

This clone was seen more than once but under ten times. The gene calls are TRBV7-9 and TRBJ2-3; 10 bases agree with TRBD1. The ends lost 2 bases at V and 5 bases at J; junction bases unmatched: 7. The CDR3 has 16 residues. Germline CDR1 is SEHNR and CDR2 is FQNEAQ (reference sequence). CDR3 in amino acids: CASSLPRDRGGDTQYF. DNA for the CDR3: TGTGCCAGCAGCTTACCCCGGGACAGGGGAGGAGATACGCAGTATTTT. Based on the CDR3 plus reference TRBV7-9 and TRBJ2-3, the full variable domain is DTGVSQNPRHKITKRGQNVTFRCDPISEHNRLYWYRQTLGQGPEFLTYFQNEAQLEKSRLLSDRFSAERPKGSFSTLEIQRTEQGDSAMYLCASSLPRDRGGDTQYFGPGTRLTVL.

This chain links TRBV19 with TRBJ1-2, with D unresolved. This CDR3 spans 12 amino acids. V was clipped by 4 bases and J by 3 bases, with 6 bases between them. Germline V gives CDR1 LNHDA, CDR2 SQIVND (reference sequence). Here the CDR3 DNA reads TGTGCCAGTAGTAAGACATACTATGGCTACACCTTC. Encoded protein: CASSKTYYGYTF. Full variable domain (missing parts from reference TRBV19 and TRBJ1-2): DGGITQSPKYLFRKEGQNVTLSCEQNLNHDAMYWYRQDPGQGLRLIYYSQIVNDFQKGDIAEGYSVSREKKESFPLTVTSAQKNPTAFYLCASSKTYYGYTFGSGTRLTVV.

The CDR3 region has the DNA TGTGCCTGGAACGTGGGCGGGGTAGGGGAGCAGTTCTTC. It encodes CAWNVGGVGEQFF. The chain recombines TRBV30 with TRBJ2-1; TRBD2 is a possible D gene (6 bases). Between the trimmed V and J ends, which lost 4 bases and 10 bases, there was a span of 17 bases. The CDR3 extends over 13 amino acids. Germline V gene lookup returns CDR1 GTSNPN and CDR2 SVGIG (reference sequence).

This chain joins TRBV28 and TRBJ1-5, with D perhaps TRBD1 (5 bases). V lost 11 bases, J lost 0 bases, and 14 bases lay in between. Germline lookup yields CDR1 MDHEN and CDR2 SYDVKM. The CDR3 contains 14 residues. CDR3 bases: TGTGCCGGGGGGGGTCCTACTAGCAATCAGCCCCAGCATTTT. This encodes CAGGGPTSNQPQHF.

The V call is TRBV28, the J call TRBJ1-2, with D unresolved. This CDR3 is built from 14 residues. With 3 bases removed from V and 8 bases from J, the gap between germline ends came to 16 bases. Germline CDR1 reads MDHEN; CDR2 reads SYDVKM. CDR3 DNA: TGTGCCAGCAGTTTGTGGGAGGCTGGGTACGGCTACACCTTC. It yields the protein CASSLWEAGYGYTF.

J is TRBJ1-1 and V is TRBV2; 7 nucleotides line up with TRBD1. Germline CDR1 SNHLY, CDR2 FYNNEI. V lost 10 bases to trimming and J lost 0 bases; unmatched junction nucleotides: 5. The length of the CDR3 is 13 residues. CDR3 nucleotides: TGTGCCACGTCGGGACAGATGAACACTGAAGCTTTCTTT. Translated: CATSGQMNTEAFF.

This rearrangement joins TRBV28 to TRBJ2-7; 9 bases agree with TRBD2. Germline V gene lookup returns CDR1 MDHEN and CDR2 SYDVKM. V was pared by 3 bases and J by 0 bases, with 6 bases of the junction left unmatched. This CDR3 is 16 amino acids long. For the CDR3, the DNA is TGTGCCAGCAGTTTCTCACTAGCGGGTCTCTCCTACGAGCAGTACTTC. Translation gives CASSFSLAGLSYEQYF.

J is TRBJ2-1 and V is TRBV6-5; the match to TRBD1 covers 10 bases. The length of the CDR3 is 16 residues. CDR1 MNHEY and CDR2 SVGAGI come from the germline V gene. The ends lost 2 bases at V and 5 bases at J; junction bases unmatched: 6. CDR3 loop: CASSYRRDRGDNEQFF. CDR3 coding DNA: TGTGCCAGCAGTTACCGCCGGGACAGGGGAGACAATGAGCAGTTCTTC.

This chain uses TRBV7-9 with TRBJ1-1, with D maybe TRBD1 (6 bases). The V end was cut by 6 bases, the J end by 1 base, with 12 bases between. CDR1 and CDR2 from the germline V gene are SEHNR and FQNEAQ (reference sequence). CDR3 length: 14 amino acids. The CDR3 is CASSRDRTNTEAFF. In DNA, the CDR3 is TGTGCCAGCAGTCGCGACAGGACGAACACTGAAGCTTTCTTT.

The sample holds a few counts of this clone. The rearrangement joins TRBV2 to TRBJ1-5; the match to TRBD1 covers 8 bases. CDR3 length: 14 residues. J gave up 2 bases and V 6 bases, and 3 bases lay outside the gene matches. Per the germline V gene, CDR1 is SNHLY and CDR2 is FYNNEI. CDR3 sequence (DNA): TGTGCCAGCAGCCCGGACAGGGGCAATCAGCCCCAGCATTTT. Protein product: CASSPDRGNQPQHF.

J is TRBJ2-7 and V is TRBV5-4; 8 bases fit TRBD1. The CDR3 totals 15 residues. The V and J ends lost 4 bases and 3 bases, in that order; junction bases with no gene match: 9. The germline V gene has CDR1 SGHNT and CDR2 YYREEE (reference sequence). The CDR3 DNA sequence: TGTGCCAGCAGCACCCGGACAGGGTTGAACTACGAGCAGTACTTC. It specifies CASSTRTGLNYEQYF. Looking up the rest from reference TRBV5-4 and TRBJ2-7 gives the full variable domain: ETGVTQSPTHLIKTRGQQVTLRCSSQSGHNTVSWYQQALGQGPQFIFQYYREEENGRGNFPPRFSGLQFPNYSSELNVNALELDDSALYLCASSTRTGLNYEQYFGPGTRLTVT.